Following are 5 T cell receptor beta chains from one sample sequenced in a study of T cells expressing NK-cell markers (TCRdb year 2020). Preparation of the library involved 5' RACE. Sequenced on an Illumina HiSeq 2000. Each entry corresponds to one CDR3 protein sequence from reads that TCRdb reprocessed, and DNA is not given. The sample table gives some 410,000 distinct CDR3 sequences. The leading ten clones occupy less than 7.5% of the sample. The sample consisted of blood T cells: a sorted CD56 or NKG2C T cell subset, CD4+ or CD8+ T cells, or bulk PBMC T cells (not recorded which). The receptors shown here come from a woman aged 18-70 years in good health.

This chain uses TRBV20-1 with TRBJ1-3. The CDR3 spans 15 residues. Germline CDR1 is DFQATT and CDR2 is SNEGSKA (reference sequence). The chain's CDR3 is CSATNYTVSGNTIYF.

The chain carries TRBV6-2 or TRBV6-3 and TRBJ2-4. This CDR3 has 15 residues. Per the germline V gene, CDR1 is MNHEY and CDR2 is SVGEGT. The CDR3 loop reads CASSYSGVAKNIQYF.

The chain employs TRBV6-1 and TRBJ1-5; TCRdb names TRBD1, which stays unverified in the absence of DNA. Germline CDR1 and CDR2: MNHNS and SASEGT. This CDR3 spans 15 amino acids. The CDR3 here is CASSEQGTFNQPQHF.

The chain's CDR3 is CSARDREGDYEQYF. The chain uses TRBV20-1 and TRBJ2-7; TCRdb's assignment of TRBD1 cannot be checked, as there is no DNA. The CDR3 runs to 14 residues. Germline loops: CDR1 DFQATT, CDR2 SNEGSKA (reference sequence).

The genes are TRBV6-5 and TRBJ2-2; TCRdb's assignment of TRBD2 cannot be checked, as there is no DNA. The CDR3 has 16 amino acids. The germline V gene has CDR1 MNHEY and CDR2 SVGAGI. CDR3 amino acids: CASSYFPRSDTGELFF.